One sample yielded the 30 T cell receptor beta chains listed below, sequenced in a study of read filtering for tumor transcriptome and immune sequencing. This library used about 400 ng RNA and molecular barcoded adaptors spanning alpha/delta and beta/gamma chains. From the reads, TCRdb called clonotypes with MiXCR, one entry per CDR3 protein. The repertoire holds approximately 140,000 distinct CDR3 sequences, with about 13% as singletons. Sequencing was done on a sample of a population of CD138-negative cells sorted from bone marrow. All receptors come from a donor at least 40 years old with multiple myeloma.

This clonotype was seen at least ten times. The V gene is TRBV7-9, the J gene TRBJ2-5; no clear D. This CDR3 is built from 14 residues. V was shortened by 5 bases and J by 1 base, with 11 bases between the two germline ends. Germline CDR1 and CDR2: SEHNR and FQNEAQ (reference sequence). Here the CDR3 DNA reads TGTGCCAGCAGCCCCGTGAGGCTCCAAGAGACCCAGTACTTC. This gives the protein CASSPVRLQETQYF.

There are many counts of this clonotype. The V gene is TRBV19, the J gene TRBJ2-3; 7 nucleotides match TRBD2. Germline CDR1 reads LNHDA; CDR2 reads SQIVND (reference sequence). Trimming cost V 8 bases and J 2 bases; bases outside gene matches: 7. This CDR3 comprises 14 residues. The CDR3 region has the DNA TGTGCCAGTCTTGGCGGGGGTCTCACAGATACGCAGTATTTT. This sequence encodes CASLGGGLTDTQYF.

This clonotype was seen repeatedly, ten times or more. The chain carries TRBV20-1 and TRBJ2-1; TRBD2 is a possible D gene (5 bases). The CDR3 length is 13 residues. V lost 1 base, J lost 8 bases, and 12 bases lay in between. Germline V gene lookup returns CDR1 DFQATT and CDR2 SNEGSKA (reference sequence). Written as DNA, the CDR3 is TGCAGTGCTAGAGGGCTAGCTAACCATGAGCAGTTCTTC. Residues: CSARGLANHEQFF.

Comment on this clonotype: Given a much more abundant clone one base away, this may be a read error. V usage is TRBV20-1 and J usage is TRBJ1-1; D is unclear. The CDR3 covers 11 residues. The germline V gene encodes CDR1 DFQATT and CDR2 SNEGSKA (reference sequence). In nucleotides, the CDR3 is TGCAGCCTTGCCGGAGGGTCTGAAGCTTTCTTT. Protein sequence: CSLAGGSEAFF.

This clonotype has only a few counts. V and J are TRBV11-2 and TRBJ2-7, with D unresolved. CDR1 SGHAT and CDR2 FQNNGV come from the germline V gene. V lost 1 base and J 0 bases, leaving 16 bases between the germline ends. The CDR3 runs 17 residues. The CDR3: CASSLVRSRLLSYEQYF. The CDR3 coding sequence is TGTGCCAGCAGCTTAGTCCGCTCGCGGCTCCTCTCCTACGAGCAGTACTTC. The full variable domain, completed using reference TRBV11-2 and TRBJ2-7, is EAGVAQSPRYKIIEKRQSVAFWCNPISGHATLYWYQQILGQGPKLLIQFQNNGVVDDSQLPKDRFSAERLKGVDSTLKIQPAKLEDSAVYLCASSLVRSRLLSYEQYFGPGTRLTVT.

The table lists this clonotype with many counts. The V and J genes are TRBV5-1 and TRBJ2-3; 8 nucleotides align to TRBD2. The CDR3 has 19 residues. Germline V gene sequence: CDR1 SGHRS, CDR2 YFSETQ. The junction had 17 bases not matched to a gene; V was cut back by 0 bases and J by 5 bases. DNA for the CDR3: TGCGCCAGCAGCTTGGACCCAGCGGGGGCCCCTCCTAGGGTAGATACGCAGTATTTT. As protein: CASSLDPAGAPPRVDTQYF.

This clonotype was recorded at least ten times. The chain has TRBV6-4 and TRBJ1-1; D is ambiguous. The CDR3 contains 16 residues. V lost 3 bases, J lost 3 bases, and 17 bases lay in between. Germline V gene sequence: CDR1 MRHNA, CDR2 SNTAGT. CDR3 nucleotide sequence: TGTGCCAGCAGTGAAGCGGACCGCCCGAGGGACACTGAAGCTTTCTTT. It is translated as CASSEADRPRDTEAFF.

The CDR3 DNA follows: TGTGCCAGTAGTCCCCGACAGGGAGGACTGGCCGAGCAGTACTTC. It specifies CASSPRQGGLAEQYF. The chain combines TRBV19 with TRBJ2-7, with a possible D match to TRBD1 (7 bases). CDR3 length: 15 amino acids. From germline, CDR1 is LNHDA and CDR2 SQIVND (reference sequence). V shed 5 bases and J shed 6 bases, with 20 bases lying between them. The whole variable domain, remainder taken from reference TRBV19 and TRBJ2-7, is DGGITQSPKYLFRKEGQNVTLSCEQNLNHDAMYWYRQDPGQGLRLIYYSQIVNDFQKGDIAEGYSVSREKKESFPLTVTSAQKNPTAFYLCASSPRQGGLAEQYFGPGTRLTVT.

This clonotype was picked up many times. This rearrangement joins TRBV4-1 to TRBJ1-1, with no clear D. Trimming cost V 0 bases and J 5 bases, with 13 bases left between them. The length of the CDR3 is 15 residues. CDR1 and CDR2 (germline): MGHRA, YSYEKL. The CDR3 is CASSQDPTARTEAFF. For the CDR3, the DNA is TGCGCCAGCAGCCAAGATCCAACGGCGCGGACTGAAGCTTTCTTT.

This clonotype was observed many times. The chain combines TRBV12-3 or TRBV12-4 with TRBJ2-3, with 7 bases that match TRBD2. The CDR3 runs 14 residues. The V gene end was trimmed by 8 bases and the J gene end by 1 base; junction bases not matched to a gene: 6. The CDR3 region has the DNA TGTGCCAGCCATGGCGGGAGTGGCACAGATACGCAGTATTTT. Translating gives CASHGGSGTDTQYF.

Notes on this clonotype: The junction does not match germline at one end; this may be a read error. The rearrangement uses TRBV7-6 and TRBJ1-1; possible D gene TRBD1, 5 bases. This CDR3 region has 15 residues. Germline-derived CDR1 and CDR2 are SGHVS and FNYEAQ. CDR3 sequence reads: CASSSTPDADTEASF. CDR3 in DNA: TGTGCCAGCAGCTCCACCCCGGATGCGGACACTGAAGCTTCCTTT.

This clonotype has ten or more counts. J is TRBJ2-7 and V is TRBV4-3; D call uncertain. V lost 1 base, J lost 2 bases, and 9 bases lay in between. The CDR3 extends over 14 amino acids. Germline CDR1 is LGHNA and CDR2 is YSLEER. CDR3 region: CASSQVVSAYEQYF. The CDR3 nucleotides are TGCGCCAGCAGCCAAGTTGTCTCGGCCTACGAGCAGTACTTC.

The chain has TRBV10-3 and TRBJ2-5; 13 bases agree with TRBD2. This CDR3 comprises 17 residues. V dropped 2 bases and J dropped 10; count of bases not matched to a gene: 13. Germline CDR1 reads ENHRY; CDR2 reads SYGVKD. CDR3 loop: CAISEPVLAGGSRDQYF. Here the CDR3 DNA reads TGTGCCATCAGTGAGCCCGTACTAGCGGGGGGGTCAAGAGACCAGTACTTC.

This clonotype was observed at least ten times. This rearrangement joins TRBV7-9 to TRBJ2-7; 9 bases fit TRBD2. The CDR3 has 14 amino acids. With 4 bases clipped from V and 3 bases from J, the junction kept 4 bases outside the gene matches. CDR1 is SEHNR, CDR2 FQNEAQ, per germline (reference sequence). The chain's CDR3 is CASSSTTSGYEQYF. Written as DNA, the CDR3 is TGTGCCAGCAGCTCAACGACTAGCGGCTACGAGCAGTACTTC.

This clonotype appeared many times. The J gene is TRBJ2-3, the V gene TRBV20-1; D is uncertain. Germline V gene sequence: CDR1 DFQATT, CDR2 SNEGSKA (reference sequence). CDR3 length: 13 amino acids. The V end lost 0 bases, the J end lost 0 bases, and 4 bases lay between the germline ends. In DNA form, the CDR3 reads TGCAGTGCTAGAGAGGACAGCACAGATACGCAGTATTTT. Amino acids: CSAREDSTDTQYF.

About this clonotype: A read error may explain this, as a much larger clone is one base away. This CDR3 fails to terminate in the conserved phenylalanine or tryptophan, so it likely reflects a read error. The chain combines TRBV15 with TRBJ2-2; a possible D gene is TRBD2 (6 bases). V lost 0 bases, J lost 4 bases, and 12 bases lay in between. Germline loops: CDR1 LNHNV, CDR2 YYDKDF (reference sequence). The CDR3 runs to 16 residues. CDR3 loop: CATSRDSGTRTGELFL. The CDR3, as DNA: TGTGCCACCAGCAGAGATTCCGGGACTCGCACCGGGGAGCTGTTTCTT.

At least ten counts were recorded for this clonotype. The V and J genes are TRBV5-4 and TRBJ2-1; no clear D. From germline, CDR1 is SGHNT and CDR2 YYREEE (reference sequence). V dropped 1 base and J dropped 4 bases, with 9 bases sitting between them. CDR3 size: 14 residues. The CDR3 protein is CASSLWMGYNEQFF. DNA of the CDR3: TGTGCCAGCAGCTTGTGGATGGGTTACAATGAGCAGTTCTTC.

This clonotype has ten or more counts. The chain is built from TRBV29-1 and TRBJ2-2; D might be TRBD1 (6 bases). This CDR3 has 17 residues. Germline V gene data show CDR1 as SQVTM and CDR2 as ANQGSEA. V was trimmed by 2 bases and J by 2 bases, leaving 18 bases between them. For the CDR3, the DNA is TGCAGCGTTGAAAGCTGGGGGACACGAAGTAACACCGGGGAGCTGTTTTTT. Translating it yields CSVESWGTRSNTGELFF.

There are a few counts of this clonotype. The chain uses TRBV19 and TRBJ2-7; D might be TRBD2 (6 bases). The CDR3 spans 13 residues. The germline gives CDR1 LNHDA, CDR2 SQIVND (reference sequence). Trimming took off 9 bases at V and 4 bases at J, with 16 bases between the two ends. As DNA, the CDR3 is TGTGCCAGCACGCCGGGGGTAGGGTACGAGCAGTACTTC. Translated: CASTPGVGYEQYF.

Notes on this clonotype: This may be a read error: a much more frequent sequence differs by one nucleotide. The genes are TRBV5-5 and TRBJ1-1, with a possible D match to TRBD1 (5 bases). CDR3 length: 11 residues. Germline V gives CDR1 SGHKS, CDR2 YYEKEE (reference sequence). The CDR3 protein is CASSFGTETFF. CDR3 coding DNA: TGTGCCAGCAGCTTCGGGACTGAAACTTTCTTT. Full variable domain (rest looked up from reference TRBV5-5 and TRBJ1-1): DAGVTQSPTHLIKTRGQQVTLRCSPISGHKSVSWYQQVLGQGPQFIFQYYEKEERGRGNFPDRFSARQFPNYSSELNVNALLLGDSALYLCASSFGTETFFGQGTRLTVV.

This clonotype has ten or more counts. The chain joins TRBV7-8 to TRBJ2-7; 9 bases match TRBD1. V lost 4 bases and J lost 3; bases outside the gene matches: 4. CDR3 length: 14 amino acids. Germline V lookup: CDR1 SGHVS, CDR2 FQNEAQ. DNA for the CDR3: TGTGCCAGCAGCTCAAGGACAGGGGACTACGAGCAGTACTTC. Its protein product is CASSSRTGDYEQYF. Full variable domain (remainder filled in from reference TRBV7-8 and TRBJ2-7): GAGVSQSPRYKVAKRGQDVALRCDPISGHVSLFWYQQALGQGPEFLTYFQNEAQLDKSGLPSDRFFAERPEGSVSTLKIQRTQQEDSAVYLCASSSRTGDYEQYFGPGTRLTVT.

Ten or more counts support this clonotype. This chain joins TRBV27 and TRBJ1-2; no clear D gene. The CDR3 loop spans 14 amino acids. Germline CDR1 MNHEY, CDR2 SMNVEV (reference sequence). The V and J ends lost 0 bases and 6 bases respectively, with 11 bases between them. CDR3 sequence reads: CASSLSWTLDGYTF. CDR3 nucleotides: TGTGCCAGCAGTTTATCGTGGACTTTAGATGGCTACACCTTC.

The CDR3 coding sequence is TGTGCCAGCAGCCGGACAGCCGCCTGTGACACCTTC. Protein: CASSRTAACDTF. This chain joins TRBV7-3 and TRBJ1-2; perhaps TRBD1 as D (6 bases). CDR3 length: 12 amino acids. V was trimmed by 5 bases and J by 12 bases, leaving 16 bases between them. CDR1 and CDR2 from the germline V gene are SGHTA and FQGTGA.

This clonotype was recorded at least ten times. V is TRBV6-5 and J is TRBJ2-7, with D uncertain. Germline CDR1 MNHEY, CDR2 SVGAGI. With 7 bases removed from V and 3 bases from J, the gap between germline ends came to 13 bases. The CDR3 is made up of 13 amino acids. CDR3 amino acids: CASTMGRYYEQYF. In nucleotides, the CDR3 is TGTGCCAGCACAATGGGCAGGTACTACGAGCAGTACTTC.

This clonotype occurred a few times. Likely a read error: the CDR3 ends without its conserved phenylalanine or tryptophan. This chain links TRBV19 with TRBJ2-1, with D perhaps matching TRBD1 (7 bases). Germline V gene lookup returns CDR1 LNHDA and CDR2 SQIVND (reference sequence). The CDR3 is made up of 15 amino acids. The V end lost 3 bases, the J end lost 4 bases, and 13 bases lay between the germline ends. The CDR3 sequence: CASSMGAGGYNEQFS. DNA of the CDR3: TGTGCCAGTAGTATGGGGGCAGGGGGGTACAATGAGCAGTTCTCC.

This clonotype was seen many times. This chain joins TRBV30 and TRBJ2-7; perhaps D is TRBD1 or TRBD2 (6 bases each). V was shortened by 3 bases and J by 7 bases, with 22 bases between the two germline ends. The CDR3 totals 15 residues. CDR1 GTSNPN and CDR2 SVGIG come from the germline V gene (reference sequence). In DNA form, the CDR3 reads TGTGCCTGGAGACTATTACCCGGGGGCGGCGAAGAGCAGTACTTC. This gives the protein CAWRLLPGGGEEQYF.

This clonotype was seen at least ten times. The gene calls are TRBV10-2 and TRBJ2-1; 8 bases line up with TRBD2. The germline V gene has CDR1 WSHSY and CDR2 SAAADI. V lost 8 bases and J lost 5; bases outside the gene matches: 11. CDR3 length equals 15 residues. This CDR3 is CASGEDGRVNNEQFF. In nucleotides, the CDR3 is TGCGCCAGCGGGGAAGACGGGAGGGTTAACAATGAGCAGTTCTTC.

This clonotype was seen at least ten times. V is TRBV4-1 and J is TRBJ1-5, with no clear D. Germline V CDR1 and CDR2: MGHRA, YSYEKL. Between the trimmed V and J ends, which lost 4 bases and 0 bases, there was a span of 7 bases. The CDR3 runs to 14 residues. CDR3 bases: TGCGCCAGCAGCCCAGAGGGTAGCAATCAGCCCCAGCATTTT. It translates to CASSPEGSNQPQHF.

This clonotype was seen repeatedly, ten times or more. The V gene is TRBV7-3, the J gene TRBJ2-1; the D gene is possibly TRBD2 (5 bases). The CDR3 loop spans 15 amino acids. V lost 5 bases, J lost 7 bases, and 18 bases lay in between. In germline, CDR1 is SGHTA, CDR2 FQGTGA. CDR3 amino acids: CASSRALGSQNEQFF. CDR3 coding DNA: TGTGCCAGCAGCCGTGCGCTGGGGAGTCAAAATGAGCAGTTCTTC.

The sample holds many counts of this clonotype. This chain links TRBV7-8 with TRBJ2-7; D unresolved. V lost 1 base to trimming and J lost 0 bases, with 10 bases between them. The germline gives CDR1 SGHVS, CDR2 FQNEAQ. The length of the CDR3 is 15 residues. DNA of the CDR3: TGTGCCAGCAGCTTAGGCACAGCAACCTCCTACGAGCAGTACTTC. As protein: CASSLGTATSYEQYF.